The clone carrying this TCR beta chain was found a few times. Its antigen is as yet unknown. One entry per CDR3 protein results from TCRdb running MiXCR on the RT-PCR reads. The table shows hundreds of thousands of distinct CDR3 sequences, with 12% occurring only once. The V end lost 5 bases, the J end lost 10 bases, and 15 bases lay between the germline ends. Germline loops: CDR1 GTSNPN, CDR2 SVGIG (reference sequence). There are 12 residues in the CDR3. The sample belongs to a study of response to subunit inactivated influenza vaccine. Study conclusions and caveats: Each seasonal flu vaccination may recruit only limited new T cells, authors suggested.

This TCR came from a man aged 45-60 years who received an inactivated influenza vaccine. This chain joins TRBV30 and TRBJ2-1; perhaps TRBD1 as D (6 bases). The sample consisted of PBMCs from blood, taken on the day of vaccination. CDR3 in amino acids: CAWAPQGNEQFF. CDR3 sequence (DNA): TGTGCCTGGGCCCCGCAGGGGAACGAGCAGTTCTTC.